The sequence of this T cell receptor (delta chain) was determined in a study of human gamma delta and Vdelta1 T cells. This clone was picked up a small number of times. The protein held in TCRdb is that of a much larger clone and does not match this DNA's translation at residue 14, likely because of a read error; the protein shown is translated from the DNA. TCRdb reanalyzed the PCR reads using CATT. The table has thousands of delta-chain clones, over 9% seen once. Looked up from germline, CDR1 is TSWWSYY and CDR2 is QGS. This CDR3 comprises 16 residues. Sequences were obtained from naive CD27+ Vdelta1 gamma-delta T cells from blood. The receptor was isolated from a human donor in good health. The V call is TRDV1, the J call TRDJ1; TRDD2 is a possible D gene (6 bases). In nucleotides, the CDR3 is TGTGCTCTAACTTCCTCCTTTCGTACCAGAAACGATAAATTCATCTTT. This encodes CALTSSFRTRNDKFIF.